One sample yielded the 15 T cell receptor beta chains listed below, sequenced in a study of shared clonotypes between healthy human individuals. Clones were sequenced by immunoSEQ multiplex PCR, and TCRdb holds only the in-frame ones, with some missing. The sample lists over a million clones; approximately 98% were seen once. The source material was naive CD4+ T cells sorted from blood. The subset was: CD45RA+ positively selected. The receptors originated from a man aged 25 to 40 in good health.

The chain uses TRBV11-3 and TRBJ2-2, with D possibly being TRBD1 (6 bases). This CDR3 spans 15 amino acids. Trimming cost V 5 bases and J 5 bases, with 15 bases left between them. Per germline, CDR1 SGHNT and CDR2 YENEEA. CDR3 region: CASSPHGRGTGELFF. The CDR3 DNA is TGTGCCAGCAGCCCCCATGGAAGGGGGACCGGGGAGCTGTTTTTT.

The chain links TRBV2 to TRBJ2-1; TRBD2 matches 9 bases. The J segment lost 4 bases and the V segment lost 8 bases, leaving 6 bases of the junction unmatched. Looked up from germline, CDR1 is SNHLY and CDR2 is FYNNEI. This CDR3 has 14 amino acids. In nucleotides, the CDR3 is TGTGCCAGCTATGGACTAGCGAAATACAATGAGCAGTTCTTC. It codes for CASYGLAKYNEQFF.

The chain recombines TRBV7-2 with TRBJ2-7, with TRBD2 matching 7 bases. CDR3 length: 15 residues. V lost 4 bases, J lost 3 bases, and 9 bases stayed unmatched. The germline V gene encodes CDR1 SGHTA and CDR2 FQGNSA. This CDR3 is CASSSQREPNYEQYF. The CDR3 coding sequence is TGTGCCAGCAGCTCGCAGCGGGAACCCAACTACGAGCAGTACTTC. Full variable domain (rest looked up from reference TRBV7-2 and TRBJ2-7): GAGVSQSPSNKVTEKGKDVELRCDPISGHTALYWYRQSLGQGLEFLIYFQGNSAPDKSGLPSDRFSAERTGGSVSTLTIQRTQQEDSAVYLCASSSQREPNYEQYFGPGTRLTVT.

The CDR3 DNA reads as TGTGCCAGCTCACCATTGGGAGCCCTGACTAACTCAAACTATGGCTACACCTTC. Translated, it gives CASSPLGALTNSNYGYTF. The chain has TRBV18 and TRBJ1-2; no clear D gene. The CDR3 extends over 18 amino acids. The V gene's germline CDR1 is KGHSH and CDR2 LQKENI. V dropped 2 bases and J dropped 2 bases, with 21 bases sitting between them.

The chain employs TRBV5-6 and TRBJ1-5; 9 bases map to TRBD1. Germline-derived CDR1 and CDR2 are SGHDT and YYEEEE. The CDR3 length is 17 residues. Unmatched junction bases numbered 9, after V lost 4 bases and J lost 1 base. The CDR3 region has the DNA TGTGCCAGCAGCATCCGGACAGGGGCCTTGAGCAATCAGCCCCAGCATTTT. It yields the protein CASSIRTGALSNQPQHF.

The rearrangement joins TRBV4-3 to TRBJ2-7, with D perhaps being TRBD1 or TRBD2 (5 bases each). CDR3 length: 16 residues. V was trimmed by 0 bases and J by 7 bases, leaving 19 bases between them. Germline V lookup: CDR1 LGHNA, CDR2 YSLEER. The CDR3 region is CASSQDRSGSWGEQYF. The CDR3 DNA reads TGCGCCAGCAGCCAAGATCGCTCAGGTAGCTGGGGGGAGCAGTACTTC.

The J gene is TRBJ2-3, the V gene TRBV6-5, with TRBD2 matching over 9 bases. The CDR3 runs to 16 residues. With 3 bases clipped from V and 1 base from J, the junction kept 5 bases outside the gene matches. Per the germline V gene, CDR1 is MNHEY and CDR2 is SVGAGI. CDR3: CASSYAGGPGTDTQYF. Here the CDR3 DNA reads TGTGCCAGCAGTTATGCGGGAGGGCCGGGCACAGATACGCAGTATTTT.

The chain has TRBV6-6 and TRBJ1-4; the D gene is possibly TRBD1 (5 bases). The V and J ends lost 11 bases and 7 bases respectively, with 17 bases between them. The germline V gene encodes CDR1 MNHNY and CDR2 SVGAGI (reference sequence). This CDR3 contains 13 residues. CDR3 protein: CAGGRAPGEKLFF. DNA of the CDR3: TGTGCCGGGGGGAGGGCCCCCGGTGAAAAACTGTTTTTT.

Comment on this clone: This sample includes further DNA sequences coding for the same CDR3. The chain links TRBV9 to TRBJ2-1; D is ambiguous. V lost 0 bases and J 0 bases, leaving 4 bases between the germline ends. In germline, CDR1 is SGDLS, CDR2 YYNGEE. The CDR3 runs to 14 residues. The CDR3 region is CASSVAGSYNEQFF. Written as DNA, the CDR3 is TGTGCCAGCAGCGTAGCGGGCTCCTACAATGAGCAGTTCTTC.

This clone appeared a single time. The CDR3 region has the DNA TGCGCCAGCAGCACCCAGCCCCTTAACGAGCAGTACTTC. Encoded protein: CASSTQPLNEQYF. This rearrangement joins TRBV5-1 to TRBJ2-7; D ambiguous. The CDR3 length is 13 residues. The V end was cut by 4 bases, the J end by 5 bases, with 13 bases between. Per germline, CDR1 SGHRS and CDR2 YFSETQ. Drawing the rest from reference TRBV5-1 and TRBJ2-7, the complete variable domain is KAGVTQTPRYLIKTRGQQVTLSCSPISGHRSVSWYQQTPGQGLQFLFEYFSETQRNKGNFPGRFSGRQFSNSRSEMNVSTLELGDSALYLCASSTQPLNEQYFGPGTRLTVT.

This clone occurred once. The chain employs TRBV2 and TRBJ1-4; possible D gene TRBD1, 5 bases. This CDR3 is 14 amino acids long. CDR1 is SNHLY and CDR2 is FYNNEI in the germline V gene. Between the trimmed V and J ends, which lost 8 bases and 6 bases, there was a span of 16 bases. In DNA form, the CDR3 reads TGTGCCAGCGCGCCGTGGAGGGACCATGAAAAACTGTTTTTT. This gives the protein CASAPWRDHEKLFF.

The count of this clone is one. The chain couples TRBV28 to TRBJ1-5; D uncertain. Germline V gives CDR1 MDHEN, CDR2 SYDVKM. The V and J ends lost 2 bases and 0 bases respectively, with 14 bases between them. CDR3 length: 17 amino acids. The CDR3, as DNA: TGTGCCAGCAGTTTAGGTCGGAAAAAGTCTAGCAATCAGCCCCAGCATTTT. This encodes CASSLGRKKSSNQPQHF.

This chain connects TRBV5-1 to TRBJ2-7; the match to TRBD1 covers 8 bases. V gave up 5 bases and J gave up 0 bases; unmatched junction bases: 4. Germline loops: CDR1 SGHRS, CDR2 YFSETQ. The CDR3 totals 14 residues. In DNA form, the CDR3 reads TGCGCCAGCAGGCAGGACAGGGCCTCCTACGAGCAGTACTTC. It translates to CASRQDRASYEQYF.

This chain uses TRBV4-3 with TRBJ1-1; TRBD1 is a possible D gene (5 bases). The CDR3 has 14 residues. Trimming stripped 4 bases from V and 1 base from J, with 10 bases between. The germline V gene has CDR1 LGHNA and CDR2 YSLEER. The CDR3 nucleotides read TGCGCCAGCAGCCCAACCACAGGGAACACTGAAGCTTTCTTT. Its protein is CASSPTTGNTEAFF.

The chain recombines TRBV14 with TRBJ2-1; 9 nucleotides line up with TRBD2. Per the germline V gene, CDR1 is SGHDN and CDR2 is FVKESK. Losses at the gene ends were 1 base for V and 4 bases for J; bases not matched to a gene: 11. The CDR3 contains 18 residues. The CDR3 DNA reads TGTGCCAGCAGCCAAGGTTCCCTAGCGGGACCGCTATACAATGAGCAGTTCTTC. It specifies CASSQGSLAGPLYNEQFF.